The clone carrying this T cell receptor (beta chain) has more than one count but fewer than ten. The CDR3 is 13 residues long. V lost 2 bases and J 5 bases, leaving 7 bases between the germline ends. Germline V CDR1 and CDR2: LGHDT, YNNKEL (reference sequence). This sample was included in a study of early T cells in non-severe SARS-CoV-2 infection. TCRdb analysed the 5' RACE reads with MiXCR anew, one entry per CDR3 protein. The table records about 60,000 distinct CDR3 sequences, about 19% of them present only once. The TCR sequence derives from an adult who was a healthcare worker with PCR-confirmed SARS-CoV-2 infection or an uninfected control (not recorded which). Sequencing was performed on whole blood, taken at baseline. The chain links TRBV3-1 to TRBJ1-5; no definite D call. In DNA form, the CDR3 reads TGTGCCAGCAGCCAAACGCGGGATCAGCCCCAGCATTTT. Protein product: CASSQTRDQPQHF.